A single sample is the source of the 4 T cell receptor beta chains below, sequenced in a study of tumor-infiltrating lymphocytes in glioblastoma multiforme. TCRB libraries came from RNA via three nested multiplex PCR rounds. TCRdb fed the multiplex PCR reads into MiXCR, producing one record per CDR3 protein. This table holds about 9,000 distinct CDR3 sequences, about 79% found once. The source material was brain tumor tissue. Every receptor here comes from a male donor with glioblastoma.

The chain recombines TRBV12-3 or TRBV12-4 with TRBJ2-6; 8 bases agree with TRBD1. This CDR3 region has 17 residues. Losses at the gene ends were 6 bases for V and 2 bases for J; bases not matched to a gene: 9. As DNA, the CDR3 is TGTGCCAGCAGCCGGGACAGGCTTCTCGCTGGGGCCAACGTCCTGACTTTC. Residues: CASSRDRLLAGANVLTF.

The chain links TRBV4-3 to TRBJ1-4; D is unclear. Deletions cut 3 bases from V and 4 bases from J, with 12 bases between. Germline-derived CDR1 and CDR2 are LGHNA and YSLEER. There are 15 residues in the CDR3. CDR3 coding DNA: TGCGCCAGCAGCCATTCAACAGCGGGTAATGAAAAACTGTTTTTT. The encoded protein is CASSHSTAGNEKLFF.

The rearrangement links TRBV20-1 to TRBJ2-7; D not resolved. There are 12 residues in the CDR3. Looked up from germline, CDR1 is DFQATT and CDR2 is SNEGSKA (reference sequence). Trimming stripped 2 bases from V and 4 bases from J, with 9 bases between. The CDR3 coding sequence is TGCAGTGCTAGACAGGCCGTGTACGAGCAGTACTTC. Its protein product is CSARQAVYEQYF.

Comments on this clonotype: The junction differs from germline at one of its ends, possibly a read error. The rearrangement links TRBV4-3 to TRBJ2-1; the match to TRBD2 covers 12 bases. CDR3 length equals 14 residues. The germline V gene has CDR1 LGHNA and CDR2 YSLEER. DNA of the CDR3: TGCGTCAGCAGCCTAGCGGGAGGGCCCAATGAGCAGTTCTTC. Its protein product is CVSSLAGGPNEQFF.